These 32 T cell receptor beta chains were sequenced from one sample in a study of shared clonotypes between healthy human individuals. Measured with immunoSEQ multiplex PCR; TCRdb has only the in-frame clones, and not every one. This sample has hundreds of thousands of clones, with approximately 74% found just once. The sample consisted of memory CD4+ T cells sorted from blood. Indicated subset: CD45RA-negative fraction. The receptors here all came from a woman in her twenties or thirties in good health.

V gene TRBV7-9 combines with J gene TRBJ2-7; 7 nucleotides line up with TRBD2. In germline, CDR1 is SEHNR, CDR2 FQNEAQ (reference sequence). V lost 2 bases and J lost 5; bases outside the gene matches: 6. The CDR3 covers 14 residues. The CDR3 spells CASSLRGRAHEQYF. The CDR3 DNA reads TGTGCCAGCAGCTTACGAGGGAGGGCCCACGAGCAGTACTTC.

This clone was found once. The chain couples TRBV4-2 to TRBJ2-5; D unresolved. The DNA matches TRBJ2-7 better at its end, which makes the J call doubtful. Germline CDR1 is LGHNA and CDR2 is YNFKEQ. This CDR3 has 14 amino acids. CDR3 sequence reads: CASSQKGNSYEQYF. The CDR3 DNA sequence: TGTGCCAGCAGCCAGAAGGGAAACTCCTACGAGCAGTACTTC.

This clone was observed many times. The chain is built from TRBV28 and TRBJ2-6; perhaps D is TRBD1 or TRBD2 (6 bases each). Germline CDR1 and CDR2: MDHEN and SYDVKM. There are 18 residues in the CDR3. The V end lost 5 bases, the J end lost 0 bases, and 17 bases lay between the germline ends. The CDR3 sequence: CASSTLEGGLSGANVLTF. The CDR3 bases are TGTGCCAGCAGTACTCTGGAGGGGGGTCTCTCTGGGGCCAACGTCCTGACTTTC.

This clone was seen only a few times. This rearrangement joins TRBV27 to TRBJ1-3; D gene ambiguous. The V gene lost 4 bases and the J gene lost 3 bases, with 16 bases spanning the gap. The CDR3 has 16 residues. CDR1 is MNHEY and CDR2 is SMNVEV in the germline V gene (reference sequence). This CDR3 reads CASSSRHPGGGNTIYF. CDR3 bases: TGTGCCAGCAGTTCCAGGCACCCGGGAGGTGGAAACACCATATATTTT.

Comment on this clone: Other nucleotide sequences from this sample produce the same CDR3. V usage is TRBV6-1 and J usage is TRBJ2-6; D is perhaps TRBD1 or TRBD2 (5 bases each). Germline CDR1 reads MNHNS; CDR2 reads SASEGT. The CDR3 spans 16 residues. Trimming pared 0 bases from V and 2 bases from J, leaving 8 bases between. CDR3 residues: CASSEARGAGANVLTF. The CDR3 region has the DNA TGTGCCAGCAGTGAAGCGCGAGGGGCTGGGGCCAACGTCCTGACTTTC.

The genes are TRBV7-9 and TRBJ2-3; D gene ambiguous. The CDR3 sequence is 16 residues long. CDR1 SEHNR and CDR2 FQNEAQ come from the germline V gene (reference sequence). The V end lost 5 bases, the J end lost 2 bases, and 17 bases lay between the germline ends. CDR3 DNA: TGTGCCAGCAGCCCGCTAGTTTTAGGGTCCACAGATACGCAGTATTTT. This gives the protein CASSPLVLGSTDTQYF.

This clone is a singleton in its sample. The chain has TRBV5-4 and TRBJ1-3; D not resolved. Germline V lookup: CDR1 SGHNT, CDR2 YYREEE (reference sequence). V shed 3 bases and J shed 0 bases, with 19 bases lying between them. The length of the CDR3 is 18 residues. As DNA, the CDR3 is TGTGCCAGCAGCTCCCGAAAAGGACCGGCGAGCTCTGGAAACACCATATATTTT. Translating gives CASSSRKGPASSGNTIYF.

This sequence joins TRBV27 and TRBJ2-7; TRBD2 aligns across 13 bases. CDR1 is MNHEY and CDR2 is SMNVEV in the germline V gene (reference sequence). The CDR3 is 15 residues long. With V trimmed by 2 bases and J by 5 bases, 3 bases remained unmatched. CDR3 sequence: CASSLRLAGGDEQYF. The CDR3 region has the DNA TGTGCCAGCAGTTTACGACTAGCGGGAGGAGACGAGCAGTACTTC.

The rearrangement joins TRBV5-1 to TRBJ2-6, with D perhaps being TRBD1 or TRBD2 (5 bases each). The CDR3 spans 16 residues. The V gene's germline CDR1 is SGHRS and CDR2 YFSETQ. The V and J ends lost 4 bases and 2 bases respectively, with 13 bases between them. The CDR3 coding sequence is TGCGCCAGCAGCACCCCAGGGACCGCTGGGGCCAACGTCCTGACTTTC. Encoded protein: CASSTPGTAGANVLTF.

V gene TRBV5-5 combines with J gene TRBJ2-1; 10 bases are shared with TRBD2. Germline values: CDR1 SGHKS, CDR2 YYEKEE (reference sequence). The CDR3 spans 15 residues. V dropped 3 bases and J dropped 6; count of bases not matched to a gene: 6. CDR3 nucleotide sequence: TGTGCCAGCAGCTCCCAAGCGGGAGGGCCCAATGAGCAGTTCTTC. It codes for CASSSQAGGPNEQFF.

This clone was detected once. V usage is TRBV6-5 and J usage is TRBJ1-5, with 10 bases identical to TRBD1. Trimming took 7 bases from V and 4 from J; bases not matched to a gene: 7. Germline loops: CDR1 MNHEY, CDR2 SVGAGI. The length of the CDR3 is 15 residues. CDR3 nucleotide sequence: TGTGCCAGCAACCGGGACAGGGGCCCTAATCAGCCCCAGCATTTT. It encodes CASNRDRGPNQPQHF.

The J gene is TRBJ2-1, the V gene TRBV19, with a possible D match to TRBD2 (6 bases). Germline CDR1 LNHDA, CDR2 SQIVND (reference sequence). The V end was cut by 0 bases, the J end by 8 bases, with 17 bases between. This CDR3 is 16 amino acids long. CDR3 sequence reads: CASSIDLGLTRDEQFF. DNA of the CDR3: TGTGCCAGTAGTATAGATCTGGGACTTACAAGGGATGAGCAGTTCTTC.

This clone was seen more than once but under ten times. This sequence joins TRBV5-1 and TRBJ2-3, with D possibly TRBD1 on 5 matching bases. The CDR3 sequence is 15 residues long. Germline V gene data show CDR1 as SGHRS and CDR2 as YFSETQ. The germline V and J ends were trimmed by 1 base and 3 bases, with 12 bases remaining between them. The CDR3 protein is CASSLRVRATDTQYF. In DNA form, the CDR3 reads TGCGCCAGCAGCTTGAGGGTCAGGGCGACAGATACGCAGTATTTT. The whole variable domain, remainder taken from reference TRBV5-1 and TRBJ2-3, is KAGVTQTPRYLIKTRGQQVTLSCSPISGHRSVSWYQQTPGQGLQFLFEYFSETQRNKGNFPGRFSGRQFSNSRSEMNVSTLELGDSALYLCASSLRVRATDTQYFGPGTRLTVL.

V and J are TRBV28 and TRBJ2-1; D may match TRBD1 or TRBD2 (6 bases each). The CDR3 length is 14 residues. Germline lookup yields CDR1 MDHEN and CDR2 SYDVKM. The ends were cut back, 5 bases at V and 6 bases at J, with 14 bases in the middle. CDR3 in amino acids: CASSRLGGSNEQFF. For the CDR3, the DNA is TGTGCCAGCAGTAGACTGGGGGGCAGCAATGAGCAGTTCTTC.

V usage is TRBV7-2 and J usage is TRBJ1-5; no firm D call. The V gene lost 1 base and the J gene lost 0 bases, with 10 bases spanning the gap. The V gene's germline CDR1 is SGHTA and CDR2 FQGNSA. This CDR3 contains 16 residues. The DNA for the CDR3 is TGTGCCAGCAGCTTAGTGTCCGGAATTAGCAATCAGCCCCAGCATTTT. It yields the protein CASSLVSGISNQPQHF.

This clone has only a few counts. The same CDR3 also results from other DNA sequences found in this sample. The chain uses TRBV5-1 and TRBJ2-3, with unresolved D. V gave up 0 bases and J gave up 1 base, with 9 bases separating them. Germline loops: CDR1 SGHRS, CDR2 YFSETQ. This CDR3 contains 15 residues. CDR3 region: CASSLATVGTDTQYF. The CDR3 DNA reads as TGCGCCAGCAGCTTGGCCACGGTGGGCACAGATACGCAGTATTTT.

For this clone: Distinct nucleotide sequences in the sample also encode this CDR3. This chain uses TRBV5-1 with TRBJ2-1; 7 bases match TRBD1. Germline V gene data show CDR1 as SGHRS and CDR2 as YFSETQ. This CDR3 is built from 16 residues. V trimming: 0 bases; J trimming: 2 bases; junction bases outside the gene matches: 5. The CDR3 sequence is CASSLAIGGAYNEQFF. CDR3 in DNA: TGCGCCAGCAGCTTGGCCATAGGGGGCGCCTACAATGAGCAGTTCTTC.

This chain joins TRBV5-4 and TRBJ1-3, with 7 bases that match TRBD1. V lost 0 bases, J lost 0 bases, and 6 bases stayed unmatched. The CDR3 runs to 17 residues. Per the germline V gene, CDR1 is SGHNT and CDR2 is YYREEE (reference sequence). As DNA, the CDR3 is TGTGCCAGCAGCTTGGGGACAGGACTTAGCTCTGGAAACACCATATATTTT. It is translated as CASSLGTGLSSGNTIYF.

V is TRBV28 and J is TRBJ1-2, with D possibly TRBD1 on 5 matching bases. The CDR3 runs to 16 residues. Germline V gene lookup returns CDR1 MDHEN and CDR2 SYDVKM. With 6 bases removed from V and 2 bases from J, the gap between germline ends came to 19 bases. CDR3 sequence reads: CASSAGTLTQNYGYTF. The CDR3 DNA is TGTGCCAGCAGCGCAGGGACCCTAACTCAGAACTATGGCTACACCTTC.

The rearrangement uses TRBV5-1 and TRBJ2-7; possible D gene TRBD2, 6 bases. V gave up 6 bases and J gave up 6 bases, with 22 bases separating them. The length of the CDR3 is 15 residues. Germline loops: CDR1 SGHRS, CDR2 YFSETQ. Here the CDR3 DNA reads TGCGCCAGCATCCAAGACGGAAGCGGGCTAGGCGAGCAGTACTTC. Its protein product is CASIQDGSGLGEQYF.

This chain links TRBV28 with TRBJ2-7, with 16 bases that match TRBD2. There are 18 residues in the CDR3. The V and J ends lost 6 bases and 0 bases, in that order; junction bases with no gene match: 8. The germline gives CDR1 MDHEN, CDR2 SYDVKM. CDR3 amino acids: CASRPPGLAGGSSYEQYF. The DNA for the CDR3 is TGTGCCAGCAGACCCCCGGGACTAGCGGGAGGGAGCTCCTACGAGCAGTACTTC.

The rearrangement uses TRBV6-1 and TRBJ1-2; a possible D gene is TRBD1 (6 bases). The CDR3 sequence is 15 residues long. Germline CDR1 MNHNS, CDR2 SASEGT. Trimming cost V 5 bases and J 4 bases, with 17 bases left between them. CDR3 region: CASSSQGGGVYGYTF. The CDR3 nucleotides read TGTGCCAGCAGTTCACAGGGAGGCGGAGTCTATGGCTACACCTTC.

The gene calls are TRBV7-8 and TRBJ2-2; weak D call: TRBD1 (6 bases). This CDR3 contains 16 residues. Germline CDR1 and CDR2: SGHVS and FQNEAQ. V lost 1 base to trimming and J lost 3 bases, with 12 bases between them. This CDR3 reads CASSLDRVQDTGELFF. CDR3 bases: TGTGCCAGCAGCTTAGACAGGGTGCAGGACACCGGGGAGCTGTTTTTT. The full variable domain, rest sourced from reference TRBV7-8 and TRBJ2-2, is GAGVSQSPRYKVAKRGQDVALRCDPISGHVSLFWYQQALGQGPEFLTYFQNEAQLDKSGLPSDRFFAERPEGSVSTLKIQRTQQEDSAVYLCASSLDRVQDTGELFFGEGSRLTVL.

The chain is built from TRBV11-3 and TRBJ2-2, with D possibly called TRBD1 or TRBD2 (6 bases each). Germline values: CDR1 SGHNT, CDR2 YENEEA. The V end lost 3 bases, the J end lost 7 bases, and 15 bases lay between the germline ends. CDR3 length equals 15 residues. The CDR3 DNA is TGTGCCAGCAGCTTGGGGGGCGCGAGCGGCGGGGAGCTGTTTTTT. Translation gives CASSLGGASGGELFF.

J is TRBJ2-5 and V is TRBV6-1, with D maybe TRBD2 (6 bases). V was shortened by 8 bases and J by 5 bases, with 12 bases between the two germline ends. The CDR3 is 12 residues long. Germline V gene sequence: CDR1 MNHNS, CDR2 SASEGT. As DNA, the CDR3 is TGTGCCAGCGGAGGGCTCATTGAGACCCAGTACTTC. Its protein is CASGGLIETQYF.

CDR3 amino acids: CASRLQSNQPQHF. CDR3 nucleotides: TGTGCCAGTAGGCTCCAATCCAATCAGCCCCAGCATTTT. The rearrangement links TRBV19 to TRBJ1-5; D remains unclear. Germline loops: CDR1 LNHDA, CDR2 SQIVND (reference sequence). Trimming removed 6 bases from V and 3 bases from J, with 9 bases in between. The CDR3 has 13 residues.

The V and J genes are TRBV29-1 and TRBJ2-5, with D perhaps TRBD2 (5 bases). Germline values: CDR1 SQVTM, CDR2 ANQGSEA. Trimming left V 2 bases short and J 2 bases short, with 9 bases between. This CDR3 is 13 amino acids long. In DNA form, the CDR3 reads TGCAGCGTTGAAAGGACTCATCAAGAGACCCAGTACTTC. Its translation is CSVERTHQETQYF.

Only one count was recorded for this clone. The sample carries other DNA sequences with the same CDR3. The genes are TRBV5-1 and TRBJ2-6; D gene ambiguous. Trimming cost V 1 base and J 2 bases, with 4 bases left between them. This CDR3 has 14 residues. Germline CDR1 and CDR2: SGHRS and YFSETQ. The CDR3 is CASSLTAGANVLTF. The CDR3 DNA follows: TGCGCCAGCAGCTTGACAGCTGGGGCCAACGTCCTGACTTTC.

V is TRBV28 and J is TRBJ1-1; possibly TRBD1 for D (6 bases). Germline CDR1 reads MDHEN; CDR2 reads SYDVKM. The V end lost 5 bases, the J end lost 1 base, and 17 bases lay between the germline ends. The CDR3 consists of 16 residues. The CDR3: CASSRPGGAGNTEAFF. CDR3 sequence (DNA): TGTGCCAGCAGTCGGCCCGGGGGGGCAGGGAACACTGAAGCTTTCTTT.

This clone was detected a few times. The rearrangement joins TRBV6-1 to TRBJ1-1; D is undetermined. Trimming cost V 4 bases and J 8 bases, with 14 bases left between them. This CDR3 has 13 residues. The germline V gene has CDR1 MNHNS and CDR2 SASEGT. CDR3 protein: CASSGRHRQEAFF. Here the CDR3 DNA reads TGTGCCAGCAGTGGGCGACACCGCCAAGAAGCTTTCTTT.

V usage is TRBV29-1 and J usage is TRBJ2-7; D possibly corresponds to TRBD2 (6 bases). CDR1 is SQVTM, CDR2 ANQGSEA, per germline. V was trimmed by 3 bases and J by 9 bases, leaving 12 bases between them. There are 11 residues in the CDR3. DNA for the CDR3: TGCAGCGTTGAGGGTAGCGGAAGGCAGTACTTC. Amino acid sequence: CSVEGSGRQYF.

The chain joins TRBV10-2 to TRBJ1-2; 7 nucleotides agree with TRBD1. Trimming took 6 bases from V and 1 from J; bases not matched to a gene: 5. The CDR3 loop spans 14 amino acids. The germline V gene has CDR1 WSHSY and CDR2 SAAADI. The DNA of the CDR3 is TGCGCCAGCAGCTTCCGGGACAGTAACTATGGCTACACCTTC. Translated, it gives CASSFRDSNYGYTF.